This T cell receptor (beta chain) was sequenced in a study of shared clonotypes between healthy human individuals. Germline-derived CDR1 and CDR2 are LGHNA and YSLEER. Trimming shortened V by 1 base and J by 0 bases, and 9 bases separated the two germline ends. The CDR3 consists of 16 residues. Clones were read by immunoSEQ multiplex PCR, and TCRdb kept only the in-frame ones, dropping some. The table includes approximately 1,500,000 clones, around 97% detected once. Sequencing was carried out using naive CD4+ T cells sorted from blood. This sample's subset: CD45RA+ positively selected. This sequence originates from a man aged 25-40 years in good health. J is TRBJ2-2 and V is TRBV4-3, with D perhaps matching TRBD2 (6 bases). CDR3 coding DNA: TGCGCCAGCAGCCAAGGGGTAGCGGCGAACACCGGGGAGCTGTTTTTT. Translation: CASSQGVAANTGELFF.